These 13 T cell receptor beta chains came from one sample sequenced in a study of immune evolution from preneoplasia to lung adenocarcinoma. Produced via immunoSEQ multiplex PCR; TCRdb's table is partial and in-frame only. The table lists approximately 8,600 clones, 80% of them singletons. Sample: FFPE minimally invasive lung adenocarcinoma tissue. The origin of the receptors is a donor aged 70 or over with lung adenocarcinoma.

This clone occurred a few times. This chain joins TRBV7-8 and TRBJ1-4, with 7 nucleotides matching TRBD1. V shed 2 bases and J 5 bases; nucleotides not matched to a gene: 5. CDR3 length: 15 amino acids. Germline values: CDR1 SGHVS, CDR2 FQNEAQ. CDR3 amino acids: CASSLRGLGNEKLFF. CDR3 bases: TGTGCCAGCAGCTTAAGGGGGCTTGGAAATGAAAAACTGTTTTTT.

The chain employs TRBV7-9 and TRBJ1-2; tentative D call: TRBD1 (6 bases). The germline CDR1 and CDR2 sequences are SEHNR and FQNEAQ (reference sequence). Trimming shortened V by 5 bases and J by 7 bases, and 14 bases separated the two germline ends. The CDR3 covers 13 residues. CDR3 sequence: CASSPQNRAGYTF. The CDR3 coding sequence is TGTGCCAGCAGCCCACAGAACAGGGCTGGCTACACCTTC.

V gene TRBV14 combines with J gene TRBJ1-4, with D unresolved. V lost 3 bases and J 6 bases, leaving 11 bases between the germline ends. The CDR3 covers 14 residues. Germline-derived CDR1 and CDR2 are SGHDN and FVKESK. CDR3 nucleotide sequence: TGTGCCAGCAGCCAGGGCAGTCTCCATGAAAAACTGTTTTTT. Translating gives CASSQGSLHEKLFF.

Only a few counts were recorded for this clone. DNA of the CDR3: TGTGCCAGCAGCCAATCTAGCGGCCACGGGAATGAGCAGTTCTTC. Translated, it gives CASSQSSGHGNEQFF. V gene TRBV4-2 combines with J gene TRBJ2-1; 7 bases align to TRBD2. This CDR3 has 15 residues. Germline CDR1 reads LGHNA; CDR2 reads YNFKEQ. With V trimmed by 2 bases and J by 7 bases, 8 bases remained unmatched.

The rearrangement links TRBV6-5 to TRBJ1-2; 7 bases are a match to TRBD1. Germline V gives CDR1 MNHEY, CDR2 SVGAGI. The CDR3 is 14 residues long. J gave up 7 bases and V 0 bases, and 5 bases lay outside the gene matches. The CDR3 sequence: CASSYSTQGGGYTF. CDR3 sequence (DNA): TGTGCCAGCAGTTACTCGACCCAGGGGGGTGGCTACACCTTC.

This clone was counted a few times. The V and J genes are TRBV5-5 and TRBJ1-4; TRBD1 matches 7 bases. Losses at the gene ends were 4 bases for V and 7 bases for J; bases not matched to a gene: 7. Germline V gene sequence: CDR1 SGHKS, CDR2 YYEKEE (reference sequence). CDR3 length: 14 amino acids. For the CDR3, the DNA is TGTGCCAGCAGCACAGGGGTAGGGGGTGAAAAACTGTTTTTT. As protein: CASSTGVGGEKLFF.

The chain links TRBV18 to TRBJ2-1; 11 bases are a match to TRBD2. The germline V gene encodes CDR1 KGHSH and CDR2 LQKENI. The CDR3 runs to 11 residues. Trimming cost V 3 bases and J 14 bases; bases outside gene matches: 0. The CDR3 sequence: CASSPGLAEFF. The CDR3 region has the DNA TGTGCCAGCTCACCGGGACTAGCGGAGTTCTTC.

The J gene is TRBJ2-7, the V gene TRBV7-4; D assignment may be TRBD1 or TRBD2 (5 bases each). CDR3 size: 20 residues. CDR1 SGHVT and CDR2 SQSDAQ come from the germline V gene. V dropped 5 bases and J dropped 4 bases, with 33 bases sitting between them. CDR3 DNA: TGTGCCAGCAGCACAGGTCTTTTTGGGGTAATTCCCACCAGACTATACGAGCAGTACTTC. Translated, it gives CASSTGLFGVIPTRLYEQYF.

The CDR3, as DNA: TGTGCCAGCAGCCCAGGGATCCAACAAGAGACCCAGTACTTC. Translating it yields CASSPGIQQETQYF. This chain links TRBV4-2 with TRBJ2-5, with D tentatively TRBD1 (5 bases). The V end lost 4 bases, the J end lost 2 bases, and 11 bases lay between the germline ends. CDR3 length: 14 residues. Germline V gives CDR1 LGHNA, CDR2 YNFKEQ.

The V and J genes are TRBV7-9 and TRBJ2-5; 9 bases line up with TRBD1. The V segment lost 6 bases and the J segment 4 bases; nucleotides outside the gene matches: 6. The CDR3 is 14 residues long. Germline assignment: CDR1 SEHNR and CDR2 FQNEAQ (reference sequence). The CDR3 sequence is CASRRDRARETQYF. Written as DNA, the CDR3 is TGTGCCAGCAGACGGGACAGGGCAAGAGAGACCCAGTACTTC.

CDR3 amino acids: CASSLAFTGMRSNEQYF. The CDR3, as DNA: TGTGCCAGCAGCTTGGCCTTTACAGGTATGAGGTCCAACGAGCAGTACTTC. This chain connects TRBV5-6 to TRBJ2-7, with TRBD1 as a possible D gene (5 bases). The CDR3 has 17 residues. Germline CDR1 is SGHDT and CDR2 is YYEEEE. Trimming took 0 bases from V and 5 from J, leaving 21 bases between them.

The J gene is TRBJ1-2, the V gene TRBV28; D may be TRBD1 (5 bases). The length of the CDR3 is 10 residues. Germline V gene data show CDR1 as MDHEN and CDR2 as SYDVKM. V shed 10 bases and J shed 8 bases, with 11 bases lying between them. CDR3 region: CAIPAGGYTF. The DNA for the CDR3 is TGTGCCATCCCCGCAGGGGGCTACACCTTC.

The gene calls are TRBV6-6 and TRBJ2-7; D might be TRBD1 (6 bases). Trimming removed 6 bases from V and 6 bases from J, with 21 bases in between. There are 15 residues in the CDR3. Per germline, CDR1 MNHNY and CDR2 SVGAGI (reference sequence). The CDR3 spells CASSEPSQGMTEQYF. The CDR3 coding sequence is TGTGCCAGCAGCGAACCCTCTCAGGGGATGACCGAGCAGTACTTC.